Following are 30 T cell receptor beta chains from one sample sequenced in a study of T cell responses to AZD1222 COVID-19 vaccine. Some clones are missing from TCRdb's copy, which holds only in-frame ones; the method was immunoSEQ multiplex PCR. The repertoire holds roughly 130,000 clones, with more than 70% as singletons. The sample here was peripheral blood, taken on day 0 of AZD1222 vaccination. The origin of the receptors is an adult in good health.

This chain uses TRBV7-8 with TRBJ2-7; 7 bases are a match to TRBD2. The V segment lost 5 bases and the J segment 1 base; nucleotides outside the gene matches: 11. Germline V gene lookup returns CDR1 SGHVS and CDR2 FQNEAQ. The CDR3 runs 16 residues. This CDR3 is CASSRAGLLKSYEQYF. CDR3 sequence (DNA): TGTGCCAGCAGCCGAGCGGGACTCCTCAAGTCCTACGAGCAGTACTTC.

For the CDR3, the DNA is TGTGCCACCAGTGGGCCCGGAGCGCGGCAAGAGACCCAGTACTTC. Encoded protein: CATSGPGARQETQYF. The V call is TRBV24-1, the J call TRBJ2-5; D gene uncertain. This CDR3 comprises 15 residues. Germline CDR1 and CDR2: KGHDR and SFDVKD. Trimming cost V 5 bases and J 2 bases, with 14 bases left between them.

The chain joins TRBV5-6 to TRBJ2-2, with D perhaps being TRBD1 or TRBD2 (5 bases each). Between the trimmed V and J ends, which lost 4 bases and 2 bases, there was a span of 12 bases. Germline V CDR1 and CDR2: SGHDT, YYEEEE. The CDR3 sequence is 15 residues long. The CDR3 is CASSRRGHNTGELFF. CDR3 bases: TGTGCCAGCAGCCGCCGGGGCCACAACACCGGGGAGCTGTTTTTT. The whole variable domain, remainder taken from reference TRBV5-6 and TRBJ2-2, is DAGVTQSPTHLIKTRGQQVTLRCSPKSGHDTVSWYQQALGQGPQFIFQYYEEEERQRGNFPDRFSGHQFPNYSSELNVNALLLGDSALYLCASSRRGHNTGELFFGEGSRLTVL.

The chain combines TRBV4-3 with TRBJ1-2; no firm D call. CDR1 LGHNA and CDR2 YSLEER come from the germline V gene. The CDR3 contains 15 residues. The V gene lost 1 base and the J gene lost 3 bases, with 12 bases spanning the gap. CDR3 residues: CASSQGAAADYGYTF. DNA of the CDR3: TGCGCCAGCAGCCAAGGGGCGGCAGCCGACTATGGCTACACCTTC.

The CDR3 sequence: CASSWARDTKNIQYF. Written as DNA, the CDR3 is TGTGCCAGCAGTTGGGCAAGGGATACCAAAAACATTCAGTACTTC. The V and J genes are TRBV27 and TRBJ2-4, with no clear D. The CDR3 has 15 amino acids. Germline loops: CDR1 MNHEY, CDR2 SMNVEV (reference sequence). The V and J ends lost 4 bases and 2 bases respectively, with 12 bases between them.

This CDR3 is CASSIPPPQYF. The CDR3 DNA reads as TGTGCCAGCAGTATACCCCCACCGCAGTATTTT. The V gene is TRBV2, the J gene TRBJ2-3; D gene ambiguous. The CDR3 sequence is 11 residues long. V was cut by 5 bases and J by 10 bases, with 10 bases left in between. The germline V gene has CDR1 SNHLY and CDR2 FYNNEI.

The J gene is TRBJ2-7, the V gene TRBV11-2; 10 nucleotides match TRBD2. Germline trimming cut 1 base from V and 3 bases from J; bases unmatched to any gene: 3. Germline lookup yields CDR1 SGHAT and CDR2 FQNNGV. The CDR3 consists of 15 residues. The CDR3 DNA is TGTGCCAGCAGCTTAGGGACTAGCGGAGTCTACGAGCAGTACTTC. Translating gives CASSLGTSGVYEQYF.

The rearrangement uses TRBV28 and TRBJ2-2; no clear D gene. The CDR3 runs 14 residues. The V end was cut by 6 bases, the J end by 6 bases, with 14 bases between. Germline-derived CDR1 and CDR2 are MDHEN and SYDVKM. CDR3 region: CASRTPERAGELFF. The CDR3 coding sequence is TGTGCCAGCAGAACCCCAGAAAGAGCCGGGGAGCTGTTTTTT.

This chain joins TRBV6-4 and TRBJ2-1; either TRBD1 or TRBD2 may fit D (5 bases each). Trimming cost V 5 bases and J 10 bases, with 15 bases left between them. The CDR3 runs to 13 residues. Germline V CDR1 and CDR2: MRHNA, SNTAGT. The CDR3 reads CASSPRVEGEQFF. The CDR3 region has the DNA TGTGCCAGCAGTCCCAGGGTCGAGGGAGAGCAGTTCTTC.

This clone occurred once. J is TRBJ2-7 and V is TRBV3-1 (or the pseudogene TRBV3-2); D tentatively fits TRBD1 or TRBD2 (5 bases each). CDR1 and CDR2 from the germline V gene are LGHDT and YNNKEL (reference sequence). The CDR3 covers 13 residues. V was shortened by 2 bases and J by 7 bases, with 12 bases between the two germline ends. CDR3 in amino acids: CASSQRDGWEQYF. The CDR3, as DNA: TGTGCCAGCAGCCAAAGGGACGGATGGGAGCAGTACTTC.

CDR3 protein: CASSASGPTDTQYF. The CDR3, as DNA: TGTGCCAGCAGCGCTAGCGGACCCACAGATACGCAGTATTTT. V gene TRBV7-3 combines with J gene TRBJ2-3; TRBD2 matches 7 bases. The CDR3 has 14 amino acids. Germline V gene sequence: CDR1 SGHTA, CDR2 FQGTGA. Losses at the gene ends were 5 bases for V and 2 bases for J; bases not matched to a gene: 4.

This chain uses TRBV27 with TRBJ2-7; D might be TRBD1 (8 bases). The ends were cut back, 5 bases at V and 3 bases at J, with 17 bases in the middle. Germline V lookup: CDR1 MNHEY, CDR2 SMNVEV (reference sequence). This CDR3 has 15 residues. The CDR3 region has the DNA TGTGCCAGCAGTAACGGACAGGGACTATTCTACGAGCAGTACTTC. This encodes CASSNGQGLFYEQYF.

This sequence joins TRBV4-2 and TRBJ2-6; D possibly corresponds to TRBD2 (6 bases). This CDR3 comprises 18 residues. The ends were cut back, 1 base at V and 2 bases at J, with 15 bases in the middle. From germline, CDR1 is LGHNA and CDR2 YNFKEQ. CDR3 amino acids: CASSQVGGGEAGANVLTF. As DNA, the CDR3 is TGTGCCAGCAGCCAAGTGGGGGGTGGGGAGGCTGGGGCCAACGTCCTGACTTTC.

The J gene is TRBJ2-7, the V gene TRBV18; 8 nucleotides align to TRBD2. J was trimmed by 2 bases and V by 5 bases; bases with no gene match: 5. This CDR3 region has 14 residues. CDR1 and CDR2 from the germline V gene are KGHSH and LQKENI. The CDR3 reads CASSFLGGAYEQYF. The CDR3, as DNA: TGTGCCAGCTCATTTCTCGGGGGGGCCTACGAGCAGTACTTC.

The J gene is TRBJ1-2, the V gene TRBV5-4; D perhaps matches TRBD1 (6 bases). With 8 bases removed from V and 4 bases from J, the gap between germline ends came to 15 bases. The CDR3 runs 13 residues. The V gene's germline CDR1 is SGHNT and CDR2 YYREEE (reference sequence). The CDR3 nucleotides are TGTGCCAGTTCCCAGGGGACGGTCTATGGCTACACCTTC. Its translation is CASSQGTVYGYTF.

This sequence joins TRBV18 and TRBJ2-1; 10 bases fit TRBD2. Germline CDR1 and CDR2: KGHSH and LQKENI. With V trimmed by 6 bases and J by 7 bases, 9 bases remained unmatched. The CDR3 length is 15 residues. This chain's CDR3 is CASSRSSGSFNEQFF. In DNA, the CDR3 is TGTGCCAGCTCCCGTTCTAGCGGGAGTTTTAATGAGCAGTTCTTC.

The genes are TRBV6-6 and TRBJ1-5; 7 positions match TRBD1. The ends lost 5 bases at V and 4 bases at J; junction bases unmatched: 5. Germline V gives CDR1 MNHNY, CDR2 SVGAGI (reference sequence). The length of the CDR3 is 14 residues. CDR3 sequence: CASSQGTANQPQHF. The CDR3, as DNA: TGTGCCAGCAGTCAGGGGACAGCTAATCAGCCCCAGCATTTT.

The V call is TRBV14, the J call TRBJ2-5; possible D gene TRBD2, 6 bases. The V gene's germline CDR1 is SGHDN and CDR2 FVKESK. Trimming shortened V by 0 bases and J by 1 base, and 15 bases separated the two germline ends. This CDR3 contains 17 residues. CDR3 in amino acids: CASSQDGGSIGQETQYF. CDR3 in DNA: TGTGCCAGCAGCCAAGATGGGGGGAGTATCGGCCAAGAGACCCAGTACTTC.

This clone was recorded only once. The rearrangement links TRBV5-5 to TRBJ1-5; D gene uncertain. The V gene's germline CDR1 is SGHKS and CDR2 YYEKEE (reference sequence). The length of the CDR3 is 15 residues. V lost 1 base, J lost 0 bases, and 8 bases lay in between. The CDR3 here is CASSLFGVSNQPQHF. CDR3 bases: TGTGCCAGCAGCTTGTTTGGGGTTAGCAATCAGCCCCAGCATTTT.

The V and J genes are TRBV27 and TRBJ1-2; 7 nucleotides match TRBD1. The CDR3 sequence is 13 residues long. The germline V gene has CDR1 MNHEY and CDR2 SMNVEV (reference sequence). Germline trimming cut 2 bases from V and 5 bases from J; bases unmatched to any gene: 2. The CDR3 nucleotides are TGTGCCAGCAGTTTAGCAGGGGGTTATGGCTACACCTTC. Its translation: CASSLAGGYGYTF.

The gene calls are TRBV15 and TRBJ2-5; TRBD1 aligns across 8 bases. V shed 5 bases, J shed 5 bases, and the junction held 10 bases outside the gene matches. The CDR3 spans 15 residues. Germline-derived CDR1 and CDR2 are LNHNV and YYDKDF (reference sequence). CDR3 sequence: CATSPDRVSWETQYF. CDR3 coding DNA: TGTGCCACCAGCCCGGACAGGGTATCGTGGGAGACCCAGTACTTC. Looking up the rest from reference TRBV15 and TRBJ2-5 gives the full variable domain: DAMVIQNPRYQVTQFGKPVTLSCSQTLNHNVMYWYQQKSSQAPKLLFHYYDKDFNNEADTPDNFQSRRPNTSFCFLDIRSPGLGDTAMYLCATSPDRVSWETQYFGPGTRLLVL.

The chain recombines TRBV5-1 with TRBJ2-1; TRBD2 matches 9 bases. Germline CDR1 and CDR2: SGHRS and YFSETQ. Losses at the gene ends were 6 bases for V and 7 bases for J; bases not matched to a gene: 8. The CDR3 length is 14 residues. The CDR3 is CASIERGAENEQFF. In DNA, the CDR3 is TGCGCCAGCATAGAGCGGGGGGCCGAGAATGAGCAGTTCTTC.

To note about this clone: The identical CDR3 is also encoded by other nucleotide sequences in the sample. The V and J genes are TRBV5-1 and TRBJ2-3; weak D call: TRBD2 (6 bases). The V end lost 1 base, the J end lost 2 bases, and 8 bases lay between the germline ends. The CDR3 is 14 residues long. Looked up from germline, CDR1 is SGHRS and CDR2 is YFSETQ. The CDR3 coding sequence is TGCGCCAGCAGCTTGCGGGGGATCACAGATACGCAGTATTTT. Encoded protein: CASSLRGITDTQYF.

This clone was detected once. The chain uses TRBV3-1 (or the pseudogene TRBV3-2) and TRBJ2-3; 10 bases agree with TRBD2. In germline, CDR1 is LGHDT, CDR2 YNNKEL (reference sequence). CDR3 length: 16 amino acids. Losses at the gene ends were 4 bases for V and 3 bases for J; bases not matched to a gene: 7. The CDR3 loop reads CASSRLAGVRTDTQYF. Written as DNA, the CDR3 is TGTGCCAGCAGCCGGCTAGCGGGAGTGAGGACAGATACGCAGTATTTT.

The chain recombines TRBV28 with TRBJ1-3; TRBD1 matches at 7 bases. J lost 1 base, V lost 7 bases, and 4 bases had no gene match. CDR3 length: 14 amino acids. CDR1 is MDHEN and CDR2 is SYDVKM in the germline V gene. This CDR3 reads CASTPTGSGNTIYF. The CDR3 DNA follows: TGTGCCAGCACACCGACAGGGTCTGGAAACACCATATATTTT.

The genes are TRBV19 and TRBJ1-2; perhaps TRBD1 as D (6 bases). Germline values: CDR1 LNHDA, CDR2 SQIVND (reference sequence). CDR3 length equals 13 residues. V lost 3 bases, J lost 8 bases, and 13 bases lay in between. CDR3 sequence (DNA): TGTGCCAGTAGTATCCCGGGGGCGGAAGGCTACACCTTC. Translated, it gives CASSIPGAEGYTF. The whole variable domain, remainder taken from reference TRBV19 and TRBJ1-2, is DGGITQSPKYLFRKEGQNVTLSCEQNLNHDAMYWYRQDPGQGLRLIYYSQIVNDFQKGDIAEGYSVSREKKESFPLTVTSAQKNPTAFYLCASSIPGAEGYTFGSGTRLTVV.

Regarding this clone: Other DNA sequences of this sample code for an identical CDR3. The DNA of the CDR3 is TGTGCCAGCAGTGAAAAGGGATATGGCTACACCTTC. Protein: CASSEKGYGYTF. The J gene is TRBJ1-2, the V gene TRBV2; D remains unclear. Trimming shortened V by 2 bases and J by 5 bases, and 6 bases separated the two germline ends. CDR1 is SNHLY, CDR2 FYNNEI, per germline. The CDR3 length is 12 residues.

The count of this clone is one. The J gene is TRBJ2-1, the V gene TRBV13; 7 nucleotides line up with TRBD2. Germline CDR1 is PRHDT and CDR2 is FYEKMQ (reference sequence). This CDR3 is built from 20 residues. Trimming at V came to 0 bases and at J to 2 bases, leaving 16 bases not matched to a gene. In DNA form, the CDR3 reads TGTGCCAGCAGCTTAGGCGCTAGCGGAGTTAGAGAGCTCACCTACAATGAGCAGTTCTTC. Its protein product is CASSLGASGVRELTYNEQFF.

This sequence joins TRBV7-2 and TRBJ1-1; no clear D gene. The ends were cut back, 2 bases at V and 4 bases at J, with 8 bases in the middle. Germline V gives CDR1 SGHTA, CDR2 FQGNSA. CDR3 size: 13 residues. The CDR3 DNA reads TGTGCCAGCAGCTTACAGGAGGGCACTGAAGCTTTCTTT. Protein product: CASSLQEGTEAFF. Full variable domain (remainder filled in from reference TRBV7-2 and TRBJ1-1): GAGVSQSPSNKVTEKGKDVELRCDPISGHTALYWYRQSLGQGLEFLIYFQGNSAPDKSGLPSDRFSAERTGGSVSTLTIQRTQQEDSAVYLCASSLQEGTEAFFGQGTRLTVV.

The chain is built from TRBV7-3 and TRBJ1-6; 10 bases are a match to TRBD1. Germline V gives CDR1 SGHTA, CDR2 FQGTGA. This CDR3 is 14 amino acids long. With 1 base clipped from V and 10 bases from J, the junction kept 1 base outside the gene matches. The CDR3: CASSLMGQGSPLHF. As DNA, the CDR3 is TGTGCCAGCAGCTTAATGGGACAGGGGTCACCCCTCCACTTT.